The 3 T cell receptor beta chains given below trace back to one sample, sequenced in a study of CD4 T cells in relation to SARS-CoV-2 and coronaviruses. The data were produced by immunoSEQ multiplex PCR, yet TCRdb's version contains in-frame clones alone and is incomplete. The sample records about 34,000 clones, roughly four fifths being singletons. No cognate antigen is known for these TCRs. Sequenced material: memory CD4+ T cells from PBMCs, cultured in vitro. These TCRs come from an adult with COVID-19.

Only a few counts were recorded for this clone. V gene TRBV19 combines with J gene TRBJ1-1; the match to TRBD1 covers 11 bases. The CDR3 is 13 residues long. V shed 8 bases and J 11 bases; nucleotides not matched to a gene: 10. CDR1 and CDR2 (germline): LNHDA, SQIVND (reference sequence). CDR3 in amino acids: CASHNQGQGEAFF. The CDR3 DNA follows: TGTGCCAGTCACAACCAGGGACAGGGGGAGGCTTTCTTT.

The gene calls are TRBV20-1 and TRBJ2-1; D call uncertain. Per germline, CDR1 DFQATT and CDR2 SNEGSKA (reference sequence). The CDR3 spans 11 residues. V was trimmed by 5 bases and J by 2 bases, leaving 4 bases between them. The CDR3 DNA sequence: TGCAGTGCTTTAGCCTACAATGAGCAGTTCTTC. This sequence encodes CSALAYNEQFF.

This rearrangement joins TRBV28 to TRBJ2-3; TRBD2 agrees at 8 bases. Germline CDR1 reads MDHEN; CDR2 reads SYDVKM. With V trimmed by 2 bases and J by 1 base, 5 bases remained unmatched. This CDR3 has 16 amino acids. CDR3 sequence (DNA): TGTGCCAGCAGTTTACTCCTAGCGGGCGGCACAGATACGCAGTATTTT. As protein: CASSLLLAGGTDTQYF.